Each of the 2 T cell receptor beta chains below was sequenced from the same sample in a study of spatial heterogeneity in lung cancer. Study observations and caveats: The study found that expanded intratumoral alpha and beta TCR counts tracked tumor mutation counts.

TCRdb itself ran the 5' RACE reads through MiXCR, one entry per CDR3 protein. The sample includes about 10,000 distinct CDR3 sequences, around half of them seen just once. No cognate antigen is known for these TCRs. Time point here: sample taken at primary tumor resection. The input for sequencing was lung tumor tissue, taken at surgery. These receptors were taken from a female donor with early-stage non-small cell lung cancer.

This clonotype was seen a handful of times. The gene calls are TRBV20-1 and TRBJ2-4; tentative D call: TRBD2 (5 bases). The germline V gene encodes CDR1 DFQATT and CDR2 SNEGSKA (reference sequence). The V and J ends lost 1 base and 3 bases respectively, with 16 bases between them. The CDR3 length is 16 residues. The CDR3 protein is CSARATGGGSKNIQYF. As DNA, the CDR3 is TGCAGTGCTAGAGCGACTGGAGGTGGTAGCAAAAACATTCAGTACTTC.

The chain employs TRBV6-5 and TRBJ1-2; a weak D match, TRBD1 (5 bases). Germline V gene data show CDR1 as MNHEY and CDR2 as SVGAGI. This CDR3 is built from 14 residues. Trimming shortened V by 0 bases and J by 7 bases, and 12 bases separated the two germline ends. This CDR3 is CASSYSTGRGGYTF. The CDR3 region has the DNA TGTGCCAGCAGTTACTCGACGGGGAGGGGTGGCTACACCTTC.